This entry lists 26 T cell receptor beta chains sequenced from one sample in a study of T cell repertoires in cytomegalovirus infection. A single record per CDR3 protein comes from TCRdb applying MiXCR to the reads. The data contain over 300,000 distinct CDR3 sequences, 8% to 9.5% of them singletons. Specimen: PBMCs. The source of these receptors is a human donor in good health (CMV status not recorded). Some clones in this sample may be carry-over from other donors' samples.

This clonotype has more than one count but fewer than ten. This chain links TRBV5-1 with TRBJ1-1, with D possibly being TRBD1 (5 bases). This CDR3 region has 14 residues. V lost 4 bases, J lost 1 base, and 11 bases lay in between. Germline CDR1 SGHRS, CDR2 YFSETQ. In DNA form, the CDR3 reads TGCGCCAGCAGCATTAATACAGGGAACACTGAAGCTTTCTTT. The encoded protein is CASSINTGNTEAFF.

The genes are TRBV6-5 and TRBJ2-1, with 10 bases fitting TRBD2. From germline, CDR1 is MNHEY and CDR2 SVGAGI. The CDR3 length is 14 residues. The J segment lost 9 bases and the V segment lost 6 bases, leaving 8 bases of the junction unmatched. CDR3 amino acids: CASSPGSGRFEQFF. CDR3 bases: TGTGCCAGCAGCCCTGGTAGCGGGAGGTTTGAGCAGTTCTTC.

This clonotype turned up a few times. This chain connects TRBV12-3 or TRBV12-4 to TRBJ1-5; no clear D gene. Trimming pared 6 bases from V and 7 bases from J, leaving 13 bases between. This CDR3 comprises 13 residues. The CDR3 sequence: CASSPTSRQPQHF. The CDR3 DNA reads as TGTGCCAGCAGCCCCACCTCAAGGCAGCCCCAGCATTTT.

The sample holds a few counts of this clonotype. V gene TRBV7-2 combines with J gene TRBJ2-1; 7 positions match TRBD1. V was clipped by 1 base and J by 4 bases; unmatched bases: 4. CDR3 length: 15 amino acids. Germline V gene sequence: CDR1 SGHTA, CDR2 FQGNSA. The CDR3 here is CASSLDPGGYNEQFF. As DNA, the CDR3 is TGTGCCAGCAGCTTAGATCCAGGGGGATACAATGAGCAGTTCTTC.

The gene calls are TRBV6-2 or TRBV6-3 and TRBJ2-4, with D possibly being TRBD1 (6 bases). Germline V gives CDR1 MNHEY, CDR2 SVGEGT. The CDR3 totals 14 residues. Trimming cost V 10 bases and J 6 bases, with 19 bases left between them. The CDR3 nucleotides are TGTGCCATCTCATCTCAGGGGTTTACAAACATTCAGTACTTC. This codes for CAISSQGFTNIQYF.

This clonotype was recorded a few times. V is TRBV12-3 or TRBV12-4 and J is TRBJ2-5, with TRBD1 as a possible D gene (7 bases). V was clipped by 3 bases and J by 4 bases, with 18 bases between them. There are 16 residues in the CDR3. CDR3 nucleotide sequence: TGTGCCAGCAGTTTTTTGGTGGGGCAGGGGGGAGAGACCCAGTACTTC. This gives the protein CASSFLVGQGGETQYF.

This sequence joins TRBV4-3 and TRBJ2-1; possible D gene TRBD2, 5 bases. Germline CDR1 and CDR2: LGHNA and YSLEER. The CDR3 has 13 amino acids. V was trimmed by 1 base and J by 10 bases, leaving 11 bases between them. This chain's CDR3 is CASSQARSSEQFF. CDR3 DNA sequence: TGCGCCAGCAGCCAAGCCCGTTCTAGCGAGCAGTTCTTC.

This clonotype was counted only a few times. The V and J genes are TRBV5-8 and TRBJ1-1; D is perhaps TRBD1 (6 bases). Trimming removed 4 bases from V and 7 bases from J, with 20 bases in between. This CDR3 is 15 amino acids long. Looked up from germline, CDR1 is SGHTS and CDR2 is YDEGEE. DNA for the CDR3: TGTGCCAGCAGCAACGACAGGTCCGGGGACATTGAAGCTTTCTTT. Amino acid sequence: CASSNDRSGDIEAFF.

This clonotype was found many times. J is TRBJ2-2 and V is TRBV7-8; no definite D call. There are 12 residues in the CDR3. Trimming removed 1 base at V and 6 bases at J, with 3 bases between. CDR1 and CDR2 from the germline V gene are SGHVS and FQNEAQ. In nucleotides, the CDR3 is TGTGCCAGCAGCTTAGGTCCCGGGGAGCTGTTTTTT. Translation: CASSLGPGELFF.

This chain uses TRBV27 with TRBJ2-5, with D perhaps TRBD2 (5 bases). Trimming cost V 4 bases and J 2 bases, with 11 bases left between them. The CDR3 length is 14 residues. The germline V gene has CDR1 MNHEY and CDR2 SMNVEV (reference sequence). The DNA of the CDR3 is TGTGCCAGCAGTTCATTAGCGCCTCAAGAGACCCAGTACTTC. It codes for CASSSLAPQETQYF.

About this clonotype itself: A much larger clone differs by one base, so this may be a read error. The chain carries TRBV7-2 and TRBJ2-7; a possible D gene is TRBD2 (5 bases). V lost 0 bases to trimming and J lost 4 bases, with 13 bases between them. Germline V gene sequence: CDR1 SGHTA, CDR2 FQGNSA. The CDR3 extends over 15 amino acids. CDR3 in amino acids: CASSLAKGSGYEQYF. In DNA, the CDR3 is TGTGCCAGCAGCTTAGCGAAAGGGTCGGGGTACGAGCAGTACTTC.

This clonotype was seen many times. This rearrangement joins TRBV7-2 to TRBJ2-5, with a weak D call TRBD1 (5 bases). Germline V gene sequence: CDR1 SGHTA, CDR2 FQGNSA. V dropped 4 bases and J dropped 7 bases, with 7 bases sitting between them. The CDR3 has 11 amino acids. In DNA, the CDR3 is TGTGCCAGCAGCTCGCAGGGGACCCAGTACTTC. Translated, it gives CASSSQGTQYF.

This chain links TRBV28 with TRBJ1-1; TRBD1 is a possible D gene (5 bases). Deletions cut 4 bases from V and 4 bases from J, with 13 bases between. The CDR3 extends over 14 amino acids. Per germline, CDR1 MDHEN and CDR2 SYDVKM. The DNA for the CDR3 is TGTGCCAGCAGTTCCGTTCCAGGGCGCACTGAAGCTTTCTTT. It codes for CASSSVPGRTEAFF. Full variable domain (remainder filled in from reference TRBV28 and TRBJ1-1): DVKVTQSSRYLVKRTGEKVFLECVQDMDHENMFWYRQDPGLGLRLIYFSYDVKMKEKGDIPEGYSVSREKKERFSLILESASTNQTSMYLCASSSVPGRTEAFFGQGTRLTVV.

This clonotype has ten or more counts. The genes are TRBV6-5 and TRBJ2-7, with D perhaps TRBD2 (6 bases). Germline CDR1 reads MNHEY; CDR2 reads SVGAGI. Trimming pared 2 bases from V and 5 bases from J, leaving 10 bases between. The CDR3 totals 13 residues. Here the CDR3 reads CASSYREVDEQYF. CDR3 DNA sequence: TGTGCCAGCAGTTACAGGGAGGTCGACGAGCAGTACTTC.

The table lists this clonotype with a few counts. This sequence joins TRBV12-3 or TRBV12-4 and TRBJ1-2; D unclear. The V gene lost 4 bases and the J gene lost 4 bases, with 7 bases spanning the gap. The CDR3 length is 12 residues. The CDR3 bases are TGTGCCAGCAGTTATCGATCCTATGGCTACACCTTC. Amino acids: CASSYRSYGYTF.

This clonotype showed up just a few times. The chain has TRBV6-5 and TRBJ2-5; 8 positions match TRBD1. CDR1 MNHEY and CDR2 SVGAGI come from the germline V gene. V was clipped by 6 bases and J by 5 bases; unmatched bases: 8. This CDR3 is 14 amino acids long. The CDR3 DNA sequence: TGTGCCAGCAGGCGGACAGGGTATCTGGAGACCCAGTACTTC. Its translation is CASRRTGYLETQYF.

The chain combines TRBV20-1 with TRBJ2-3; 16 bases are a match to TRBD2. The CDR3 runs to 15 residues. Germline V gene lookup returns CDR1 DFQATT and CDR2 SNEGSKA (reference sequence). V shed 5 bases and J 5 bases; nucleotides not matched to a gene: 4. The CDR3 here is CSAGTSGRAEDTQYF. CDR3 in DNA: TGCAGTGCTGGGACTAGCGGGAGGGCGGAAGATACGCAGTATTTT.

This clonotype has ten or more counts. CDR3 coding DNA: TGTGCCAGCAGCTTAGGTCGGTCAAGGCCCCTCCACTTT. Protein product: CASSLGRSRPLHF. This sequence joins TRBV7-2 and TRBJ1-6; no clear D. CDR1 is SGHTA and CDR2 is FQGNSA in the germline V gene. Trimming removed 1 base at V and 13 bases at J, with 11 bases between. The length of the CDR3 is 13 residues. Based on the CDR3 plus reference TRBV7-2 and TRBJ1-6, the full variable domain is GAGVSQSPSNKVTEKGKDVELRCDPISGHTALYWYRQSLGQGLEFLIYFQGNSAPDKSGLPSDRFSAERTGGSVSTLTIQRTQQEDSAVYLCASSLGRSRPLHFGNGTRLTVT.

At least ten counts were recorded for this clonotype. The V gene is TRBV7-9, the J gene TRBJ2-5; D tentatively fits TRBD1 or TRBD2 (6 bases each). Germline V gene lookup returns CDR1 SEHNR and CDR2 FQNEAQ (reference sequence). The V end was cut by 5 bases, the J end by 2 bases, with 18 bases between. This CDR3 has 16 amino acids. The CDR3, as DNA: TGTGCCAGCAGCCAAAGGGGGGCGTTGAGTCAAGAGACCCAGTACTTC. It yields the protein CASSQRGALSQETQYF.

The chain is built from TRBV7-2 and TRBJ2-3; TRBD1 or TRBD2 may be the D gene (5 bases each). Trimming removed 2 bases from V and 6 bases from J, with 12 bases in between. CDR3 size: 14 residues. Germline values: CDR1 SGHTA, CDR2 FQGNSA. CDR3 region: CASSLWDRGDTQYF. The CDR3 region has the DNA TGTGCCAGCAGCTTATGGGACCGCGGGGATACGCAGTATTTT.

As for this clonotype: A read error may be the cause here, since a much bigger clone is one base away. V usage is TRBV7-2 and J usage is TRBJ2-1, with 9 bases that match TRBD1. Unmatched junction bases numbered 11, after V lost 10 bases and J lost 4 bases. Looked up from germline, CDR1 is SGHTA and CDR2 is FQGNSA. The CDR3 is made up of 15 amino acids. The CDR3 DNA reads as TGTGCCAACAGAGGCGGACAGGGGAGGTACAATGAGCAGTTCTTC. It codes for CANRGGQGRYNEQFF.

Only a few counts were recorded for this clonotype. V gene TRBV24-1 combines with J gene TRBJ2-3; 10 bases align to TRBD2. The CDR3 contains 16 residues. V gave up 4 bases and J gave up 0 bases; unmatched junction bases: 3. The V gene's germline CDR1 is KGHDR and CDR2 SFDVKD. CDR3 in amino acids: CATSDLTSGSTDTQYF. DNA for the CDR3: TGTGCCACCAGTGACCTGACTAGCGGGAGCACAGATACGCAGTATTTT.

The chain employs TRBV28 and TRBJ1-2, with 8 bases that match TRBD1. Germline V gene lookup returns CDR1 MDHEN and CDR2 SYDVKM. With V trimmed by 6 bases and J by 1 base, 4 bases remained unmatched. The CDR3 spans 14 residues. The CDR3 region is CASRTGGNNYGYTF. The CDR3, as DNA: TGTGCCAGCAGAACAGGGGGTAATAACTATGGCTACACCTTC.

The chain has TRBV28 and TRBJ2-2; unclear D gene. Germline loops: CDR1 MDHEN, CDR2 SYDVKM. The CDR3 spans 13 residues. Trimming cost V 6 bases and J 2 bases, with 7 bases left between them. CDR3 DNA sequence: TGTGCCAGCAGGCTGCCTAACACCGGGGAGCTGTTTTTT. Its protein product is CASRLPNTGELFF. Filled out from reference TRBV28 and TRBJ2-2, the complete variable domain reads DVKVTQSSRYLVKRTGEKVFLECVQDMDHENMFWYRQDPGLGLRLIYFSYDVKMKEKGDIPEGYSVSREKKERFSLILESASTNQTSMYLCASRLPNTGELFFGEGSRLTVL.

The chain links TRBV12-3 or TRBV12-4 to TRBJ1-3; D is uncertain. Deletions cut 1 base from V and 4 bases from J, with 11 bases between. This CDR3 spans 15 amino acids. CDR3 nucleotide sequence: TGTGCCAGCAGTTTAGTTCCTAGCCTGGGAAACACCATATATTTT. This encodes CASSLVPSLGNTIYF.

This clonotype was detected a few times. V is TRBV20-1 and J is TRBJ2-1; TRBD2 matches at 7 bases. CDR3 size: 14 residues. V shed 5 bases, J shed 14 bases, and the junction held 18 bases outside the gene matches. Germline CDR1 is DFQATT and CDR2 is SNEGSKA (reference sequence). The CDR3 sequence is CSASHRAENRGEFF. The CDR3 DNA sequence: TGCAGTGCTTCTCACCGGGCCGAAAATCGGGGGGAGTTCTTC.